The clone carrying this T cell receptor (beta chain) was seen a few times. Its target is unknown. The entry originates in a study of vaccination effects on CD4 cells after COVID-19. The wider study: With the ViraFEST assay, the study expanded antigen-specific CD4+ T cells using viral peptide pools, then sequenced them.

V gave up 1 base and J gave up 3 bases; unmatched junction bases: 3. The CDR3 spans 14 residues. CDR1 and CDR2 (germline): GTSNPN, SVGIG (reference sequence). Measured with immunoSEQ multiplex PCR; TCRdb has only the in-frame clones, and not every one. This sample has some 26,000 clones, with around 69% found just once. At the end of around 11 days of culture, CD4+ T cells were isolated. Material: CD4+ T cells from PBMCs cultured without peptide, obtained before COVID-19 vaccination. The receptor comes from a human donor who received a COVID-19 vaccine. The chain uses TRBV30 and TRBJ1-5, with 7 bases identical to TRBD1. The CDR3, as DNA: TGTGCCTGGAGTGGAGGACAGGCCAATCAGCCCCAGCATTTT. Its protein product is CAWSGGQANQPQHF.